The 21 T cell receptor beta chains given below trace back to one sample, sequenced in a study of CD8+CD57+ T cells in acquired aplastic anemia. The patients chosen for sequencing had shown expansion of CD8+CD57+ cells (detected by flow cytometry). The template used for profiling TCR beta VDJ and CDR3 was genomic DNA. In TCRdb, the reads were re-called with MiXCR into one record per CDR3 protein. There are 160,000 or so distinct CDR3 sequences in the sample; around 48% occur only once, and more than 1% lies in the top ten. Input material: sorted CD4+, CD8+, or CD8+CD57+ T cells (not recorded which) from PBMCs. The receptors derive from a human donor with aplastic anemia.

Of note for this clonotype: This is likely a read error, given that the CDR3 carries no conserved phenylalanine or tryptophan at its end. CDR3: CACSQGTNSPLHS. The CDR3 DNA reads as TGCGCCTGTAGCCAGGGGACGAATTCACCCCTCCACTCT. V and J are TRBV2 and TRBJ1-6; maybe TRBD1 (6 bases). The CDR3 is 13 amino acids. Germline CDR1 SNHLY, CDR2 FYNNEI.

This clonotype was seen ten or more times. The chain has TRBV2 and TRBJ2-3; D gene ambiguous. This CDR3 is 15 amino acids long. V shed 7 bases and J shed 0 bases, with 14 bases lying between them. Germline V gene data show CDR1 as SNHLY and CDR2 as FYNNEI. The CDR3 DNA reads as TGTGCCAGCACCGGGCTTTCCACAAGCACAGATACGCAGTATTTT. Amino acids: CASTGLSTSTDTQYF.

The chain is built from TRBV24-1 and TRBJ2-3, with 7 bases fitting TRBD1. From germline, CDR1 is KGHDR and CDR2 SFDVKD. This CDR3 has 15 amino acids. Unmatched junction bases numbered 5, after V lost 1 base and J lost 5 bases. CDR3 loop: CATSDFRGLKDTQYF. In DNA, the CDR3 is TGTGCCACCAGTGATTTTAGGGGGCTCAAAGATACGCAGTATTTT.

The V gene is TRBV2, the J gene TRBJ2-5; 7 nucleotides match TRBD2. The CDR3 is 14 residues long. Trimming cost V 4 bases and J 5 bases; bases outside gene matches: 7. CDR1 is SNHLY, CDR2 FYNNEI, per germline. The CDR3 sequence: CASSGTREVETQYF. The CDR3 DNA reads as TGTGCCAGCAGTGGGACCCGGGAGGTGGAGACCCAGTACTTC.

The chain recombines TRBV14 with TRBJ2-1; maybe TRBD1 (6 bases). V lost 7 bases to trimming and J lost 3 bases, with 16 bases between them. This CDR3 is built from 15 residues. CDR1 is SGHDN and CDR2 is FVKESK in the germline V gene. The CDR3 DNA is TGTGCCAGCAACCCATTCCCGGGACACTACAATGAGCAGTTCTTC. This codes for CASNPFPGHYNEQFF.

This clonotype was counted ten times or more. CDR3: CASSLERGASTDTQYF. The DNA of the CDR3 is TGTGCCAGCAGCTTGGAGCGGGGGGCCAGCACAGATACGCAGTATTTT. V is TRBV11-2 and J is TRBJ2-3, with 9 bases lining up with TRBD2. CDR1 is SGHAT, CDR2 FQNNGV, per germline. Trimming at V came to 3 bases and at J to 0 bases, leaving 4 bases not matched to a gene. The CDR3 is 16 amino acids. The variable domain in full, completed from reference TRBV11-2 and TRBJ2-3, reads EAGVAQSPRYKIIEKRQSVAFWCNPISGHATLYWYQQILGQGPKLLIQFQNNGVVDDSQLPKDRFSAERLKGVDSTLKIQPAKLEDSAVYLCASSLERGASTDTQYFGPGTRLTVL.

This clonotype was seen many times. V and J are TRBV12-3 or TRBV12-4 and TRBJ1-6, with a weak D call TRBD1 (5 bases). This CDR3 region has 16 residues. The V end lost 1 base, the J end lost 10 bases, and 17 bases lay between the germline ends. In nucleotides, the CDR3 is TGTGCCAGCAGTTTAGGGACTGGGGGTGGTGTCTCACCCCTCCACTTT. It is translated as CASSLGTGGGVSPLHF.

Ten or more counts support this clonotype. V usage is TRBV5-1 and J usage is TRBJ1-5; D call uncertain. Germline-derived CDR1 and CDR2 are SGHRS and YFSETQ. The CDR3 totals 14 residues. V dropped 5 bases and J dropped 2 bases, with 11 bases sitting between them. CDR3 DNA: TGCGCCAGCAGTATGGGGTCGGGCAATCAGCCCCAGCATTTT. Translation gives CASSMGSGNQPQHF. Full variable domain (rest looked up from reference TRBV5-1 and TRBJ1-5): KAGVTQTPRYLIKTRGQQVTLSCSPISGHRSVSWYQQTPGQGLQFLFEYFSETQRNKGNFPGRFSGRQFSNSRSEMNVSTLELGDSALYLCASSMGSGNQPQHFGDGTRLSIL.

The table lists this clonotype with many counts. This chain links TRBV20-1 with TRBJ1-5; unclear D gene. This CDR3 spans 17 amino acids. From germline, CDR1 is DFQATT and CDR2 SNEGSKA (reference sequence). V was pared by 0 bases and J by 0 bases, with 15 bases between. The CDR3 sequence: CSARDFRRENSNQPQHF. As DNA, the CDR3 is TGCAGTGCTAGAGATTTTAGGAGAGAAAATAGCAATCAGCCCCAGCATTTT.

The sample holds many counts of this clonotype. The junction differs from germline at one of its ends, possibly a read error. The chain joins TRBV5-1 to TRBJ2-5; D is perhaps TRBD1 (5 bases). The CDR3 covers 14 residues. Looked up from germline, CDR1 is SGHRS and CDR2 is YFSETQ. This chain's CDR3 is CASSLTGRGETQYF. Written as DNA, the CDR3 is TGTGCCAGCAGCTTAACAGGCCGAGGAGAGACCCAGTACTTC.

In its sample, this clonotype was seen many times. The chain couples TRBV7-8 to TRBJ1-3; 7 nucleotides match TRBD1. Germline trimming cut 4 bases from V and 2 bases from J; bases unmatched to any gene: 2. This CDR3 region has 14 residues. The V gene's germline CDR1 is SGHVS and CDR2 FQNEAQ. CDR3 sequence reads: CASSSTGTGNTIYF. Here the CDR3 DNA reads TGTGCCAGCAGCTCGACAGGGACTGGAAACACCATATATTTT.

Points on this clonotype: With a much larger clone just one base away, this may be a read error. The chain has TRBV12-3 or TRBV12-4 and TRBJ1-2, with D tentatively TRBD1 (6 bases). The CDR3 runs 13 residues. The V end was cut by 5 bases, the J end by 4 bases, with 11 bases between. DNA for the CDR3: TGTGCCAGCAGTAACGGGGGCACCTATGGCTACACCTTC. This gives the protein CASSNGGTYGYTF.

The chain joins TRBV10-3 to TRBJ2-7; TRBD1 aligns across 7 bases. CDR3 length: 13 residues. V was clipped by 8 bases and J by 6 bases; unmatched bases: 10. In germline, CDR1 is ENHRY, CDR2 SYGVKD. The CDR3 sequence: CAIGGTGVGEQYF. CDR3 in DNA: TGTGCCATCGGGGGAACAGGGGTCGGCGAGCAGTACTTC.

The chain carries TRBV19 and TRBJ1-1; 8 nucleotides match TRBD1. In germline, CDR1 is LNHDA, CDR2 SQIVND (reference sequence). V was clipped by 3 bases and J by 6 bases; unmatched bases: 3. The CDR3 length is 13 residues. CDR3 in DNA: TGTGCCAGTAGTATCGGACAGGGCTCTGAAGCTTTCTTT. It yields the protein CASSIGQGSEAFF.

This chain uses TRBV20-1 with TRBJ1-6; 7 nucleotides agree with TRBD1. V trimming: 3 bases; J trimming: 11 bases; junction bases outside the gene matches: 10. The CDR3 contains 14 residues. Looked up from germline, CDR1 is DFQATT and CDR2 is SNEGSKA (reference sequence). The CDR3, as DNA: TGCAGTGCTAGGAGGGGACAGAGTGCTCCACCCCTCCACTTT. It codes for CSARRGQSAPPLHF.

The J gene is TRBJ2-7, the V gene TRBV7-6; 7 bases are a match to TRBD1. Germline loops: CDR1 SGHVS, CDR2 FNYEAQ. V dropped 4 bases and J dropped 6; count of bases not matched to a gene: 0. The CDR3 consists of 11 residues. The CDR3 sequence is CASSYRGEQYF. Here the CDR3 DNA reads TGTGCCAGCAGCTACAGGGGCGAGCAGTACTTC.

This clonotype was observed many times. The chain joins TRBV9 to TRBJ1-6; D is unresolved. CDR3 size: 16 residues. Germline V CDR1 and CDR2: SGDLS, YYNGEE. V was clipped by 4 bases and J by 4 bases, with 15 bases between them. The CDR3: CASSPKSSDYNSPLHF. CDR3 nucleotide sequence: TGTGCCAGCAGCCCGAAGTCGTCGGATTATAATTCACCCCTCCACTTT. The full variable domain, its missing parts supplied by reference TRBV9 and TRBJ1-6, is DSGVTQTPKHLITATGQRVTLRCSPRSGDLSVYWYQQSLDQGLQFLIQYYNGEERAKGNILERFSAQQFPDLHSELNLSSLELGDSALYFCASSPKSSDYNSPLHFGNGTRLTVT.

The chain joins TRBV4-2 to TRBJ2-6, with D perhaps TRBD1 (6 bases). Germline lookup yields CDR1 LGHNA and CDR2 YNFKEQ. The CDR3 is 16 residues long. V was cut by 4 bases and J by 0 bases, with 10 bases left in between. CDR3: CASSPGTSSGANVLTF. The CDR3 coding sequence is TGTGCCAGCAGCCCCGGGACAAGCTCTGGGGCCAACGTCCTGACTTTC.

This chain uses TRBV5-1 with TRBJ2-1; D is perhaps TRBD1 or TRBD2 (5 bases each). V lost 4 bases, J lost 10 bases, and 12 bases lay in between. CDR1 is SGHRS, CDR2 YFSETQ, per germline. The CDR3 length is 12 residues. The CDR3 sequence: CASSTGPLEQFF. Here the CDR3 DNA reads TGCGCCAGCAGCACGGGACCTCTCGAGCAGTTCTTC.

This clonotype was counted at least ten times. CDR3 DNA sequence: TGTGCCAGCAGGGCAGCGGGGGGGCCGTCAGATACGCAGTATTTT. It encodes CASRAAGGPSDTQYF. The chain has TRBV6-1 and TRBJ2-3; TRBD2 aligns across 10 bases. Germline assignment: CDR1 MNHNS and CDR2 SASEGT. Trimming removed 6 bases from V and 4 bases from J; junction bases left unmatched: 7. The CDR3 length is 15 residues.

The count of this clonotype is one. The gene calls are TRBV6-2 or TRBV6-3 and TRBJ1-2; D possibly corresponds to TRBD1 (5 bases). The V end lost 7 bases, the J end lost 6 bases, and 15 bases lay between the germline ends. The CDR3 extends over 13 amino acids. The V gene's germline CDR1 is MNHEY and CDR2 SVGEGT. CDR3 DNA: TGTGCCAGCACGCGACAGTTCGGTGATGGCTACACCTTC. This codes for CASTRQFGDGYTF.